The clone carrying this TCR beta chain has only a few counts. The data are from a study of T-cell memory formation after mild COVID-19. TCRdb called the 5' RACE reads again in MiXCR, with one record for every CDR3 protein. The sample records about 430,000 distinct CDR3 sequences, over 15% being singletons. The germline gives CDR1 SGHRS, CDR2 YFSETQ. This CDR3 contains 12 residues. V lost 0 bases and J 9 bases, leaving 7 bases between the germline ends. Sequenced material: PBMCs or a T cell subset sorted from them (not recorded which). The sequence was collected from a man aged 18 to 30 who had mild COVID-19 (a few samples of this study predate the infection). Cell type and time point are not known. The V gene is TRBV5-1, the J gene TRBJ2-1; no clear D gene. CDR3 sequence (DNA): TGCGCCAGCAGCTTGGTTGCGGCTGAGCAGTTCTTC. Amino acid sequence: CASSLVAAEQFF.